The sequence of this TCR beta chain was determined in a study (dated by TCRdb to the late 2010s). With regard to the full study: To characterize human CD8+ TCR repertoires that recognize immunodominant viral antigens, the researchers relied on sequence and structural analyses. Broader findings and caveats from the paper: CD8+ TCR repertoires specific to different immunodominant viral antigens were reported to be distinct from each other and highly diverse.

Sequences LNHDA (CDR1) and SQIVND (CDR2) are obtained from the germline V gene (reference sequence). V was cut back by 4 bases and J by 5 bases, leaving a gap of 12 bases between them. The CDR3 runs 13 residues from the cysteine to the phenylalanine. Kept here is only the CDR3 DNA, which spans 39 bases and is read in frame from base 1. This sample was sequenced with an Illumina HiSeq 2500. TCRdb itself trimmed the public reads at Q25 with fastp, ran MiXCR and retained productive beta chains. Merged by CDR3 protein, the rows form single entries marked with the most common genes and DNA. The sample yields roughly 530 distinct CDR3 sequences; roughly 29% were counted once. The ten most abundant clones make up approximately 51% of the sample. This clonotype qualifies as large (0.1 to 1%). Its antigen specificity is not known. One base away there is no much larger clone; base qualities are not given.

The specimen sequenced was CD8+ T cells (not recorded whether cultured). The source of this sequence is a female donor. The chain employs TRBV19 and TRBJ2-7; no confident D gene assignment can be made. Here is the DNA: TGTGCCAGTAGTAACCTCCCTCGGGACGAGCAGTACTTC. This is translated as CASSNLPRDEQYF.